Each of the 10 T cell receptor beta chains below was sequenced from the same sample in a study of T cell repertoires in cytomegalovirus infection. Each CDR3 protein gets one entry after TCRdb re-called the reads with MiXCR. The table has about 920,000 distinct CDR3 sequences, approximately 32% seen once. These receptors lack a known antigen. Sample: cultured CD8+ T cells from PBMCs, taken from culture after CMV antigen stimulation. The receptors stem from a human donor in good health (CMV status not recorded). Some clones in this sample may be carry-over from other donors' samples.

This clonotype occurred once. The chain uses TRBV4-1 and TRBJ1-1; TRBD1 is a possible D gene (5 bases). Germline CDR1 MGHRA, CDR2 YSYEKL. There are 16 residues in the CDR3. Trimming pared 3 bases from V and 6 bases from J, leaving 20 bases between. The CDR3 bases are TGCGCCAGCAGCCATTTTCGGGCTCCTGGGGGAGCTGAAGCTTTCTTT. Translation gives CASSHFRAPGGAEAFF.

This rearrangement joins TRBV6-2 or TRBV6-3 to TRBJ2-7; D gene unclear. Germline V CDR1 and CDR2: MNHEY, SVGEGT. The CDR3 runs 14 residues. V was clipped by 11 bases and J by 3 bases, with 20 bases between them. The CDR3 protein is CAAALRERVYEQYV. In nucleotides, the CDR3 is TGTGCCGCAGCCTTAAGGGAACGGGTCTACGAGCAGTACGTC.

This clonotype was detected many times. The chain is built from TRBV7-9 and TRBJ2-2; 8 positions agree with TRBD1. The germline V gene has CDR1 SEHNR and CDR2 FQNEAQ (reference sequence). The V gene end was trimmed by 1 base and the J gene end by 2 bases; junction bases not matched to a gene: 9. The CDR3 runs to 18 residues. The chain's CDR3 is CASSLGDRPIYNTGELFF. In nucleotides, the CDR3 is TGTGCCAGCAGCTTAGGGGACAGGCCCATATACAACACCGGGGAGCTGTTTTTT. Using reference TRBV7-9 and TRBJ2-2 for the parts outside the CDR3, the full variable domain is DTGVSQNPRHKITKRGQNVTFRCDPISEHNRLYWYRQTLGQGPEFLTYFQNEAQLEKSRLLSDRFSAERPKGSFSTLEIQRTEQGDSAMYLCASSLGDRPIYNTGELFFGEGSRLTVL.

This clonotype appeared many times. This sequence joins TRBV7-8 and TRBJ1-1, with TRBD1 identical over 7 bases. CDR3 length: 16 amino acids. The V gene's germline CDR1 is SGHVS and CDR2 FQNEAQ. Trimming cost V 2 bases and J 6 bases; bases outside gene matches: 12. The CDR3 region is CASSLIRGPSLAEAFF. CDR3 DNA sequence: TGTGCCAGCAGCTTAATAAGGGGGCCTAGTCTTGCTGAAGCTTTCTTT.

This chain uses TRBV12-3 or TRBV12-4 with TRBJ2-1, with unresolved D. Trimming stripped 5 bases from V and 8 bases from J, with 10 bases between. CDR3 length: 12 amino acids. The CDR3 DNA is TGTGCCAGCAGTAAACTGGTCGATGAGCAGTTCTTC. Residues: CASSKLVDEQFF.

Of note for this clonotype: Because it lacks the conserved phenylalanine or tryptophan at the end, this CDR3 is likely a read error. The V and J genes are TRBV28 and TRBJ1-5; D is unresolved. Per germline, CDR1 MDHEN and CDR2 SYDVKM. Trimming stripped 2 bases from V and 4 bases from J, with 9 bases between. The CDR3 is 14 amino acids. The CDR3 DNA follows: TGTGCCAGCAGTTTACTGGCGTGTAATCAGCCCCAGCATTTA. This sequence encodes CASSLLACNQPQHL.

This clonotype was seen at least ten times. The junction departs from the called germline gene at one end, perhaps through a read error. The chain employs TRBV7-7 and TRBJ2-1, with 10 bases identical to TRBD2. The germline CDR1 and CDR2 sequences are SSHAT and FNYEAQ (reference sequence). This CDR3 spans 15 amino acids. CDR3 loop: CASSASGGAWNEQFF. In DNA form, the CDR3 reads TGTGCTAGCAGCGCGAGCGGGGGGGCTTGGAATGAGCAGTTCTTC.

This clonotype occurred a few times. The genes are TRBV5-4 and TRBJ2-3, with D maybe TRBD1 (6 bases). Germline assignment: CDR1 SGHNT and CDR2 YYREEE (reference sequence). Trimming cost V 4 bases and J 5 bases, with 20 bases left between them. This CDR3 is built from 16 residues. CDR3 nucleotides: TGTGCCAGCAGCGGGTACCGGGACAAGGTCAGAGATACGCAGTATTTT. This codes for CASSGYRDKVRDTQYF.

In this sample, this clonotype turned up a few times. The J gene is TRBJ2-6, the V gene TRBV28; a weak D match, TRBD1 (6 bases). The V end was cut by 7 bases, the J end by 0 bases, with 13 bases between. In germline, CDR1 is MDHEN, CDR2 SYDVKM. This CDR3 is 16 amino acids long. CDR3 protein: CASISTGRSGANVLTF. CDR3 sequence (DNA): TGTGCCAGCATTTCGACAGGCCGCTCTGGGGCCAACGTCCTGACTTTC.

This clonotype has just a few counts. V is TRBV11-2 and J is TRBJ1-1; D is uncertain. The CDR3 consists of 14 residues. The ends were cut back, 5 bases at V and 3 bases at J, with 13 bases in the middle. Germline V gene sequence: CDR1 SGHAT, CDR2 FQNNGV. CDR3 DNA sequence: TGTGCCAGCAGCCAAGAGTGGTCAGACACTGAAGCTTTCTTT. Its protein product is CASSQEWSDTEAFF.